One TCR beta chain is described in this entry. It lacks a known antigen. No base-level quality is on record; no much larger clone is a single base apart. The cohort comprised fewer than 750 healthy bone marrow donors. All cohort members were sampled while nominally healthy, although unrecorded immune exposures were likely present. The donor was CMV seronegative and was included in the group of 352 seronegative cohort members. Every donor gave a peripheral blood sample, and the peripheral blood mononuclear cells from that sample were used for TCR beta sequencing. Genomic DNA extraction from the blood cell samples was performed with the Qiagen DNeasy Blood Extraction Kit. The data were obtained in a study of cytomegalovirus exposure and HLA in healthy donors (dated by TCRdb to 2016 to 2017). In the study overall: In an earlier analysis of fewer than 750 of the donors, 250 to 350 Gb of sequence data and some 120 million unique TCR beta sequences from some 170 million T cells were reported. An early release that covered about 600 HLA-typed donors contained 250 to 350 gigabases of sequencing data and approximately 85 million unique TCR sequences. In the later analysis, no new phenotypic data were used to find candidate immune exposures; instead, reliance was placed on TCR beta sequences and their occurrence across donors. Donor age, sex, ethnicity and CMV serostatus were compiled alongside the repertoire data. The study combined high-throughput TCR immunosequencing, statistical association of individual TCRs with disease status, and machine learning to predict cytomegalovirus infection status. On average, around 200,000 unique TCR beta nucleotide sequences were sequenced per donor among 398 genotyped donors of the cohort, with roughly a sixth of those sequences being non-productive. A later genetic analysis took genome-wide SNP genotypes for about 55% of the 666 donors and used that subset as a discovery cohort. Four or five DR-DQ haplotypes were handled as single units for association and clustering because linkage in the cohort was strong. HLA typing included class I and class II loci at four-digit resolution. The genetic ancestry cluster associated with self-reported Caucasian donors included about 84% of the 300 to 400 genotyped donors. To decide whether each TCR beta V gene segment behaved as functional or pseudogenic, an earlier analysis of several hundred of the donors relied on high-throughput TCR beta sequencing. All discovery cohort repertoires had been generated using a single sequencing platform. The study aimed to test whether signatures of past pathogen exposure could be identified by cataloging public T cell receptors. To study patterns of TCR occurrence, a later analysis re-analyzed previously published TCR beta repertoires from around 670 donors and added high-resolution HLA genotyping. The study profiled the T cell repertoires of 666 subjects by immunosequencing and related them to cytomegalovirus serostatus. A separate validation cohort of approximately 130 different subjects was used in addition to the approximately 640-subject first cohort. The number of donors typed differed by locus, with roughly 620-630 for A, B, C, DRB1 and DQB1, around 520 for DQA1, under 610 for DPA1, and 472 for DPB1.

Libraries were made using the immunoSEQ multiplex PCR assay. For the multiplex PCR, a mixture combining 60 forward primers for TCR Vbeta segments and 13 reverse primers for TCR Jbeta segments was used. A multiplex PCR assay on genomic DNA amplified the CDR3 region of rearranged TCR beta genes. The Illumina HiSeq System was used to sequence the amplified TCR beta libraries as 87-base-pair reads. Per the original workflow: Across the roughly 700 repertoires, a later analysis counted 75 million to 90 million unique TCR beta chains, roughly 11 million of which were shared by at least two donors. Raw reads were error-corrected and collapsed into unique sequences by a nearest-neighbor algorithm in which closely related sequences were merged to remove PCR and sequencing errors. Alignment of CDR3 sequences to IMGT reference sequences was used to assign V, D and J gene segments. For a sequence to be retained, at least a six-nucleotide match to both a V gene segment and a J gene segment was required. A rearrangement counted as productive if the CDR3 had no stop codons and remained in frame with V and J, and every other rearrangement counted as non-productive. Following IMGT convention, CDR3 was defined as the stretch from the second conserved V-encoded cysteine up to the conserved J-encoded phenylalanine. The earlier analysis of 500 to 600 of the donors excluded sequences that lacked an unambiguous match to a single V gene segment. An earlier analysis of a few hundred of the donors called V segments functional above 56.7% productive rearrangements and segregating when the between-donor standard deviation exceeded 5%. A statistical classification framework was developed to diagnose cytomegalovirus status using the catalog of TCR beta chain sequences. In a later analysis, V and J genes were assigned by comparing TCR nucleotide sequences against IMGT/GENE-DB human TR gene sequences. The TCRdist pipeline was used in a later analysis to assign CDR3 sequences and most-parsimonious VDJ recombination scenarios. A later analysis defined each TCR beta chain by its CDR3 amino acid sequence plus V-gene family, and excluded reads lacking a unique V-gene family. As a way to deal with suspected cross-contamination and a sequencing artifact, a later analysis dropped 450 to 600 nucleotide sequences that were highly shared and had low generation probability. In a later analysis, a clonal expansion index for each public chain was calculated from normalized within-repertoire ranks of inferred template counts. In a later analysis, generation probabilities were computed with a VDJ recombination model fitted to out-of-frame rearrangements, and the resulting probabilities were checked against IGoR. A later analysis scored TCR-TCR, TCR-HLA and TCR-CMV co-occurrence with hypergeometric tests, applying a repertoire-size bias correction to TCR pairs. In a later analysis, false discovery rates were estimated by permuting HLA or CMV assignments 20 times. In a later analysis, co-occurring TCRs were grouped using DBSCAN, and TCRdist sequence similarity was added for clustering within HLA-allele-positive subsets. Repertoires with fewer than 30,000 or more than 120,000 public chains, plus five repertoires with anomalous nucleotide sharing, were excluded from co-occurrence clustering. The immuneACCESS repertoire file appears here via TCRdb, limited to in-frame rearrangements. These files lack a portion of the clones; in checked studies, under half of the deficit traces to unresolved V genes, and the cause of the others is not known. Clone size and the V and J calls come from that table; the DNA yielded D and trimming. The sample records 81,000 or so clones, over 60% of which are singletons. Clones ranked in the top ten supply around 4.3% of the sample.

From the cysteine up to the phenylalanine, the CDR3 has a length of 17 residues. Solely the CDR3 DNA is kept, with 51 bases framed from the first base. From a lookup of the germline V gene (reference sequence), CDR1 and CDR2 are SGHNT and YYREEE. V and J are trimmed by 0 bases and 1 base, and the gene matches miss 7 bases of the junction. What the study reported, not specific to this receptor: In a later genetic analysis, fewer N-insertions in productive TCRs were reported among donors in an Asian-associated ancestry cluster than the roughly 700-donor mean. Roughly uniform sequencing depth across donors was assumed in presence/absence analyses, although this assumption may not hold. Most TCR sequences were observed very rarely across donors, whereas some public TCRs were present in many individuals. A cluster of highly shared sequence variants was judged likely to be a technical artifact of the sequencing pipeline. It was suggested by the authors that the approach could potentially be generalized to other disease states and immunological phenotypes. In vitro tests confirmed that three of the cytomegalovirus-associated TCR beta chains recognize cytomegalovirus antigens. Linkage disequilibrium might explain the correlated functional status among segregating V segments, but an unknown experimental factor could not be excluded. An earlier analysis of 587 of the donors showed that most TCR beta V segments appeared in productive rearrangements either about 87% or about 30% of the time, which broadly matched IMGT annotations. Because counts were too low, roughly 16 rarely observed V segments, including chromosome 9 orphons, were left out of the earlier analysis of 500 to 650 of the donors. According to a later analysis, TCR association rates differed among HLA loci, with DRB1 alleles showing the most associated TCRs and HLA-C alleles showing the fewest. In a later genetic analysis, a missense DCLRE1C variant was associated with V-gene and J-gene trimming of TCR beta chains, and the association was replicated in an independent cohort. Strong co-occurrence of HLA alleles, especially DR and DQ, made assigning TCR associations to individual alleles difficult. Some IMGT-functional V segments, including TRBV6-2 and TRBV6-3, could not be told apart with the 87-base-pair reads, so those segments were excluded. A later analysis reported that several top co-occurrence clusters appeared linked to parvovirus B19, influenza, CMV and Epstein-Barr virus. In this cohort, only TCR beta chains were sequenced, and detectable features were limited by the absence of alpha or paired-chain data. The classifier was reported to diagnose cytomegalovirus status with high specificity and sensitivity in both the original and validation cohorts. According to a later analysis, most CMV-associated TCR beta chains appeared to be HLA-restricted, and the HLA associations seemed to be driven largely by CMV exposure. A total of about 180 TCR beta chains were listed by the study as associated with cytomegalovirus. A later analysis found that HLA-associated TCR beta chains were more clonally expanded and had lower generation probabilities than equally common non-associated chains. A later analysis associated 15,000 or so TCR beta sequences with specific HLA alleles at a false discovery rate of 0.05. A further reported finding was that TCR beta sequences accurately predicted the HLA-A and HLA-B alleles for most subjects in the first cohort. The only immune exposure information available for the cohort was CMV serostatus. Because some donors lacked HLA typing at each locus, the association tests relied only on the typed subset.

The chain uses TRBV5-4 and TRBJ2-4, and 7 bases in between align with TRBD2. Sequenced: PBMCs. The source of this sequence is a man aged 60-69 years in good health and CMV-seronegative. CDR3 sequence: CASSLVMVGGAKNIQYF. The sequence in DNA is TGTGCCAGCAGCTTGGTTATGGTGGGGGGGGCCAAAAACATTCAGTACTTC. When the CDR3 is completed using the reference TRBV5-4 and TRBJ2-4 genes on either side, the full variable domain is ETGVTQSPTHLIKTRGQQVTLRCSSQSGHNTVSWYQQALGQGPQFIFQYYREEENGRGNFPPRFSGLQFPNYSSELNVNALELDDSALYLCASSLVMVGGAKNIQYFGAGTRLSVL.